This T cell receptor (beta chain) was obtained from a study of early T cells in non-severe SARS-CoV-2 infection. In the study overall: The sequenced material was bulk RNA from unsorted whole blood, and its chains were unpaired.

Study findings and constraints: The study's VDJdb matching favored anti-spike CD8 responses and missed private and CD4 specificities.

Individually, cDNA molecules had unique molecular identifiers attached to them. TCRdb analysed the 5' RACE reads with MiXCR anew, one entry per CDR3 protein. The profile shows approximately 63,000 distinct CDR3 sequences, approximately 6% of them singletons. A note on this clonotype: Its antigen is still unknown.

This CDR3 contains 13 residues. The germline V gene has CDR1 SQVTM and CDR2 ANQGSEA. V dropped 6 bases and J dropped 7 bases, with 16 bases sitting between them. The sequenced sample was whole blood, obtained at baseline. This TCR came from an adult who was a healthcare worker with PCR-confirmed SARS-CoV-2 infection or an uninfected control (not recorded which). The V call is TRBV29-1, the J call TRBJ2-1; D may be TRBD2 (6 bases). The CDR3 bases are TGCAGCGTCGCTAGCGCCCAACAGAATGAGCAGTTCTTC. Amino acids: CSVASAQQNEQFF.